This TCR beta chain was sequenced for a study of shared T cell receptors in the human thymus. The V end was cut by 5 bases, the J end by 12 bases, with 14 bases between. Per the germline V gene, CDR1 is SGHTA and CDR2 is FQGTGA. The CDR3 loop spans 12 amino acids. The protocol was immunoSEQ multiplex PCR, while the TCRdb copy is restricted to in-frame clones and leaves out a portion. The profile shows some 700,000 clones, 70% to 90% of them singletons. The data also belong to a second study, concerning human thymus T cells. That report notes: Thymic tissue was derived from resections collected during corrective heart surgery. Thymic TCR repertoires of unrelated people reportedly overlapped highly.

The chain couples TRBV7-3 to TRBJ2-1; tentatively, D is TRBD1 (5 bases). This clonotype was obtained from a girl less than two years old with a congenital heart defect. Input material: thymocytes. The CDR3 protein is CASSHLQGTQFF. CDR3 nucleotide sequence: TGTGCCAGCAGCCACCTCCAGGGAACGCAGTTCTTC.